Sequencing of this T cell receptor beta chain was carried out in a study of T-cell reconstitution after alpha-beta-depleted transplantation in children. This clonotype has ten or more counts. Preparation of the TCRbeta library was carried out with unique molecular identifiers. MiXCR, run by TCRdb on the PCR reads, gives a single entry per CDR3 protein. The sample lists roughly 190,000 distinct CDR3 sequences; about 14% were seen once. Germline V gene data show CDR1 as SGHDT and CDR2 as YYEEEE. The CDR3 has 16 amino acids. Trimming stripped 3 bases from V and 7 bases from J, with 19 bases between. The sequence derives from a human donor who donated a stem cell graft to a child with acute lymphoblastic leukemia. The specimen comprised PBMCs from the stem cell graft donor, sampled from the stem cell graft. The V gene is TRBV5-6, the J gene TRBJ2-2; D tentatively fits TRBD1 or TRBD2 (6 bases each). Written as DNA, the CDR3 is TGTGCCAGCAGCTCCCCGGGACTCCCCAGGGGCGGGGAGCTGTTTTTT. It translates to CASSSPGLPRGGELFF.